The sequence of this TCR beta chain was determined in a study of blood T cells in healthy people across ages. Study-wide results and limits: Unsorted PBMC input precluded a conclusive naive versus antigen-experienced comparison. The recorded TCR beta diversity per million T cells decreased in a roughly linear manner with age.

As for this clonotype: The antigen is not known.

The use of a sample-barcoded 5' primer and a J-beta primer mix characterized a second PCR of roughly 6 to 11 cycles. TCRdb re-called the 5' RACE reads with MiXCR, one entry per CDR3 protein. The repertoire includes 650,000 to 900,000 distinct CDR3 sequences, around 62% of them detected once, and 25% to 35% sits in the top ten. Sequencing input: blood. The receptor was derived from a man aged 25 to 45 in good health.

The CDR3 here is CASSSSGPPTDTQYF. The CDR3 DNA is TGCGCCAGCAGCTCTAGCGGGCCTCCCACAGATACGCAGTATTTT. This rearrangement joins TRBV5-1 to TRBJ2-3, with TRBD2 matching over 8 bases. With V trimmed by 3 bases and J by 2 bases, 5 bases remained unmatched. Germline lookup yields CDR1 SGHRS and CDR2 YFSETQ. The CDR3 covers 15 residues.